This T cell receptor (beta chain) was sequenced for a study of beta chain features in type 1 diabetes. Overall study: The patients were much like the healthy donors in age, gender and cell yields. All samples yielded roughly 110 million examined sorted cells. Study-wide points: Patients with type 1 diabetes carried fewer insertions and had more deletions at their VDJ junctions. In all four CD4+ subsets, TCRB CDR3 length was significantly, moderately reduced in type 1 diabetes.

Sequencing targeted expressed TCRB transcripts, as all isolated RNA had been reverse transcribed. Profiled with immunoSEQ multiplex PCR; TCRdb holds only in-frame clones, not every one. The table records approximately 380,000 clones, over 13% of them present only once. CDR3 length: 13 residues. The V gene's germline CDR1 is SEHNR and CDR2 FQNEAQ (reference sequence). Trimming removed 5 bases from V and 5 bases from J, with 10 bases in between. Regarding this clone: Its specificity is unknown.

The sequence was obtained from a young woman in good health. The sequencing sample was made of naive CD4+ T cells from blood. The chain carries TRBV7-9 and TRBJ1-5; no definite D call. CDR3: CASSGYEDQPQHF. CDR3 DNA: TGTGCCAGCAGCGGATACGAGGATCAGCCCCAGCATTTT.